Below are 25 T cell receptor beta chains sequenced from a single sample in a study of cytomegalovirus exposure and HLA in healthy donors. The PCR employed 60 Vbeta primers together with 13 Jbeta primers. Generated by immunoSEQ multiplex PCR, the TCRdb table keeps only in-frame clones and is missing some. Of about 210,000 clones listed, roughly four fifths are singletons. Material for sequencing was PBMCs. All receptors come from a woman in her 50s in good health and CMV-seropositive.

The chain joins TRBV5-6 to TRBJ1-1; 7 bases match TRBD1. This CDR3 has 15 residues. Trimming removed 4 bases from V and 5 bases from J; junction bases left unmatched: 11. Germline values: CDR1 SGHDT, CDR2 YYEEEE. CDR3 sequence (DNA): TGTGCCAGCAGCAGGCGACAGGGTTGGGTTACTGAAGCTTTCTTT. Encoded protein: CASSRRQGWVTEAFF.

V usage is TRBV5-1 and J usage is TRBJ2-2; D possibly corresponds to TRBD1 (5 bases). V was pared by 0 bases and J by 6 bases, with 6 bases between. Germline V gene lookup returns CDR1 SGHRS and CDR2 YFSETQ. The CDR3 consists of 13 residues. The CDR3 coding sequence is TGCGCCAGCAGCTTGGTAGGGGCCGGGGAGCTGTTTTTT. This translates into CASSLVGAGELFF.

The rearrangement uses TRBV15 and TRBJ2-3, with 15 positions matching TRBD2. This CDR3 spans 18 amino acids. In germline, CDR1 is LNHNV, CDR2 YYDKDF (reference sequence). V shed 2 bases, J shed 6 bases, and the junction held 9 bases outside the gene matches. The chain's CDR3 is CATSRFTGTSGGRDTQYF. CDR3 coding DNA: TGTGCCACCAGCAGATTCACCGGGACTAGCGGGGGGCGGGATACGCAGTATTTT. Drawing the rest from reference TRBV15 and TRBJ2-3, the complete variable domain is DAMVIQNPRYQVTQFGKPVTLSCSQTLNHNVMYWYQQKSSQAPKLLFHYYDKDFNNEADTPDNFQSRRPNTSFCFLDIRSPGLGDTAMYLCATSRFTGTSGGRDTQYFGPGTRLTVL.

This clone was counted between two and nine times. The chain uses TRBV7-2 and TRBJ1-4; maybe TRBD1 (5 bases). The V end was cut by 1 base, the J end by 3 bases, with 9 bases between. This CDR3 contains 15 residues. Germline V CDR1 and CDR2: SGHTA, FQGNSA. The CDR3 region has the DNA TGTGCCAGCAGCTTAGAGGCGGGGGCTAATGAAAAACTGTTTTTT. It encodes CASSLEAGANEKLFF.

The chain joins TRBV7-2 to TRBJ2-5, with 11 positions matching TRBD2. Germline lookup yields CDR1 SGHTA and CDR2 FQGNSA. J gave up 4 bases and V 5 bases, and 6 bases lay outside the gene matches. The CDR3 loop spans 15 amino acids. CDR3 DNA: TGTGCCAGCAGCCCGACTAGCGGGGTTGGAGAGACCCAGTACTTC. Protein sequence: CASSPTSGVGETQYF.

CDR3 DNA sequence: TGTGCCAGCAGCTCCGGACAGGTCCGAATGAACACTGAAGCTTTCTTT. This gives the protein CASSSGQVRMNTEAFF. The chain employs TRBV13 and TRBJ1-1; 7 bases map to TRBD1. Germline-derived CDR1 and CDR2 are PRHDT and FYEKMQ (reference sequence). CDR3 size: 16 residues. Trimming took 4 bases from V and 0 from J; bases not matched to a gene: 8.

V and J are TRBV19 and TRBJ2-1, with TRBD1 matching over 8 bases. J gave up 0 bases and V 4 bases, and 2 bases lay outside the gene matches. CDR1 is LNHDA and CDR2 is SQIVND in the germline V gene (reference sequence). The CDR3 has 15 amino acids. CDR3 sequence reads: CASSKGQGSYNEQFF. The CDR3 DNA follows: TGTGCCAGTAGTAAAGGACAGGGCTCCTACAATGAGCAGTTCTTC.

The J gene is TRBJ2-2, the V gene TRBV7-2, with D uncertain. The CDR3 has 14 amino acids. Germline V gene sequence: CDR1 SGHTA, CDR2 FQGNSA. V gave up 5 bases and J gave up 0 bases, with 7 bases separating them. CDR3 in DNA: TGTGCCAGCAGCCGTACAACGAACACCGGGGAGCTGTTTTTT. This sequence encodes CASSRTTNTGELFF. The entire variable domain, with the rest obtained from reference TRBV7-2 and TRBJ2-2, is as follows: GAGVSQSPSNKVTEKGKDVELRCDPISGHTALYWYRQSLGQGLEFLIYFQGNSAPDKSGLPSDRFSAERTGGSVSTLTIQRTQQEDSAVYLCASSRTTNTGELFFGEGSRLTVL.

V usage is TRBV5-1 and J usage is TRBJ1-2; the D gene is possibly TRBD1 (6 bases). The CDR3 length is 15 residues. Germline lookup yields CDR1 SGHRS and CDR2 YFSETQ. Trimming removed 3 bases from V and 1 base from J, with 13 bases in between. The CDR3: CASSSGHAGNYGYTF. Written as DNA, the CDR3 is TGCGCCAGCAGCTCGGGACATGCCGGTAACTATGGCTACACCTTC. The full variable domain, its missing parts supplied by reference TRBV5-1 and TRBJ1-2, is KAGVTQTPRYLIKTRGQQVTLSCSPISGHRSVSWYQQTPGQGLQFLFEYFSETQRNKGNFPGRFSGRQFSNSRSEMNVSTLELGDSALYLCASSSGHAGNYGYTFGSGTRLTVV.

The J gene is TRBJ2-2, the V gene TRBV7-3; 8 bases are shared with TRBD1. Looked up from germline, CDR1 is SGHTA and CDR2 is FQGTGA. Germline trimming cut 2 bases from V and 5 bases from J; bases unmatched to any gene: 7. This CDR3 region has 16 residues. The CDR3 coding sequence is TGTGCCAGCAGCTTATTTCGGACAGGGAGTACCGGGGAGCTGTTTTTT. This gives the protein CASSLFRTGSTGELFF.

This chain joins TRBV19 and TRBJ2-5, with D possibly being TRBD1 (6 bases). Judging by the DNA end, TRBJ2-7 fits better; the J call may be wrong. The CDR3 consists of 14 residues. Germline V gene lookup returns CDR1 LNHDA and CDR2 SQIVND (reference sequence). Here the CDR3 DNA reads TGTGCCAGTAGTGCGAACAGGGATTTGAGCGAGCAGTACTTC. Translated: CASSANRDLSEQYF.

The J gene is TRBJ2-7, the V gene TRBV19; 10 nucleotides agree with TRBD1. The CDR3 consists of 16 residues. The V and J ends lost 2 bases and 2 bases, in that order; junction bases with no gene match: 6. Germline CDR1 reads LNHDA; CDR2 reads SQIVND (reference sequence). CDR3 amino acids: CASSILPGQGAYEQYF. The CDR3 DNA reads TGTGCCAGTAGTATATTACCCGGACAGGGGGCCTACGAGCAGTACTTC.

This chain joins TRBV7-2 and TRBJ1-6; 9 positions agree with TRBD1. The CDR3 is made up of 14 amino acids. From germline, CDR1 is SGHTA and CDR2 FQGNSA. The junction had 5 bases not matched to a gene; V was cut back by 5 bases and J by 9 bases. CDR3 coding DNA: TGTGCCAGCAGCCTAGGGACAGGGCCTTCACCCCTCCACTTT. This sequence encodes CASSLGTGPSPLHF.

The CDR3 region is CASWRGGRNTEAFF. CDR3 DNA sequence: TGTGCCAGCTGGCGGGGAGGGCGGAACACTGAAGCTTTCTTT. This sequence joins TRBV6-6 and TRBJ1-1, with D unresolved. The CDR3 has 14 residues. V was cut by 8 bases and J by 1 base, with 14 bases left in between. The germline V gene encodes CDR1 MNHNY and CDR2 SVGAGI (reference sequence).

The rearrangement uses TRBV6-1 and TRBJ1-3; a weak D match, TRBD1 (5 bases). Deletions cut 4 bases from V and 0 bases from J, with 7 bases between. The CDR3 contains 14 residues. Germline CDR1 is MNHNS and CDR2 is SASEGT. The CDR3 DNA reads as TGTGCCAGCAGTGCTAGGGGCTCTGGAAACACCATATATTTT. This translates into CASSARGSGNTIYF.

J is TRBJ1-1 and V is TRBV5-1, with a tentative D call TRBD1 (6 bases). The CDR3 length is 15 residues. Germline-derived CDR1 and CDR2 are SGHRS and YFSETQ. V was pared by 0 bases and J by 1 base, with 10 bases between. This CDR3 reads CASSLGTVRNTEAFF. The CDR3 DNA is TGCGCCAGCAGCTTGGGGACAGTCAGGAACACTGAAGCTTTCTTT.

The CDR3 loop reads CASSGQGRGARSYNSPLHF. Here the CDR3 DNA reads TGTGCCAGCAGCGGACAGGGGAGGGGGGCTAGGTCCTATAATTCACCCCTCCACTTT. The rearrangement links TRBV7-8 to TRBJ1-6, with 9 bases identical to TRBD1. V was clipped by 5 bases and J by 1 base; unmatched bases: 12. The CDR3 spans 19 residues. Per germline, CDR1 SGHVS and CDR2 FQNEAQ.

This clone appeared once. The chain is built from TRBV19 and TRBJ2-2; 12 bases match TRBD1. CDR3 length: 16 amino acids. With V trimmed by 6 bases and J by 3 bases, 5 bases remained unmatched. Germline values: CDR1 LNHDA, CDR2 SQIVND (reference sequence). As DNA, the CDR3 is TGTGCCAGTAGGACCGGGACAGGGGGCGACACCGGGGAGCTGTTTTTT. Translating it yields CASRTGTGGDTGELFF.

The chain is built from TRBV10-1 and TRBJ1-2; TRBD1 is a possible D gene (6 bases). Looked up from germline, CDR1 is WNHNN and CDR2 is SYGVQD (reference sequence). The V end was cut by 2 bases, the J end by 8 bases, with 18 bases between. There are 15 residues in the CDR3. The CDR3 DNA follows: TGCGCCAGCAGTGAGAGGTCGACAGGTCAAGGGGGCTACACCTTC. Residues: CASSERSTGQGGYTF.

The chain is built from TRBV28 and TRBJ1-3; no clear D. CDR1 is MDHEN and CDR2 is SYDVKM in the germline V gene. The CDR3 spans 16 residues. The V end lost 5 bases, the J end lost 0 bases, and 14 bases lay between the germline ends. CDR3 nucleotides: TGTGCCAGCAGTCCCCCGACGGGAAGCTCTGGAAACACCATATATTTT. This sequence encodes CASSPPTGSSGNTIYF.

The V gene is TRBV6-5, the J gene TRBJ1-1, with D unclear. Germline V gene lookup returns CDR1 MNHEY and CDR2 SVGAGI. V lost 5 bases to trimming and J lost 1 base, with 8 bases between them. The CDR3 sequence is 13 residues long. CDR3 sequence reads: CASSPTENTEAFF. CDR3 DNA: TGTGCCAGCAGTCCTACAGAGAACACTGAAGCTTTCTTT.

The chain's CDR3 is CASSDQGPNTEAFF. CDR3 DNA sequence: TGTGCCAGCAGTGATCAGGGGCCGAACACTGAAGCTTTCTTT. The chain is built from TRBV6-1 and TRBJ1-1; TRBD1 might be the D (6 bases). The CDR3 totals 14 residues. V lost 3 bases to trimming and J lost 1 base, with 9 bases between them. From germline, CDR1 is MNHNS and CDR2 SASEGT.

As DNA, the CDR3 is TGCGCCAGCAGCCAAGGGCGCCGGCAGGGGGCAGGCGAGCAGTACTTC. Its protein product is CASSQGRRQGAGEQYF. The rearrangement joins TRBV4-1 to TRBJ2-7, with 8 bases fitting TRBD1. With V trimmed by 1 base and J by 6 bases, 11 bases remained unmatched. Germline V gene lookup returns CDR1 MGHRA and CDR2 YSYEKL. The CDR3 contains 16 residues.

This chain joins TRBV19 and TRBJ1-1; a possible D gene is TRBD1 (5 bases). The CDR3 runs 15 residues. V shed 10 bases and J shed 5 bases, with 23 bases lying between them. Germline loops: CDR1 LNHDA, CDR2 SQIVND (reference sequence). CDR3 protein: CAIVERSGVETEAFF. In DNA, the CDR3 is TGTGCCATAGTAGAGCGTTCGGGGGTAGAAACTGAAGCTTTCTTT.

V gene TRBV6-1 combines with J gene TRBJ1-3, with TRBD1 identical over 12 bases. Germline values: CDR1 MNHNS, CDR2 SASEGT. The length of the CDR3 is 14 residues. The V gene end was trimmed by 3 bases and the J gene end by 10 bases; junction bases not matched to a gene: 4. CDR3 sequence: CASSEGTGGPTIYF. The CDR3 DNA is TGTGCCAGCAGTGAGGGGACAGGGGGCCCTACCATATATTTT.